The subject of this entry is one T cell receptor (beta chain). Its antigen is unknown. The time point was: blood 2 weeks post-SBRT. Indicated treatment: 15 Gy SBRT to primary tumor, nephrectomy 4 weeks later. Radiation-treated patients gave blood at baseline, week 2 and week 4. Clear cell pathology was present in this patient's renal cell carcinoma. The entry originates in a study of radiation and T cells in renal cell carcinoma. Study details: Nephrectomy followed 15 Gy stereotactic body radiation by 4 weeks. Whole-study results and caveats: Baseline intratumoral clonotype presence is unknown without pretreatment biopsies.

This table comes from immunoSEQ multiplex PCR, and its TCRdb copy is limited to in-frame clones, with some not included. Among approximately 61,000 clones listed, roughly 79% were seen once. The germline CDR1 and CDR2 sequences are SGHTA and FQGNSA. V dropped 6 bases and J dropped 8; count of bases not matched to a gene: 18. CDR3 length: 17 amino acids. This sequence joins TRBV7-2 and TRBJ2-1; TRBD2 matches 8 bases. The TCR sequence derives from a man between 60 and 75 years old with renal cell carcinoma. Sequenced here: blood, sampled from a patient whose treatment included radiotherapy and nephrectomy. In DNA form, the CDR3 reads TGTGCCAGCAGTAAGCGCCAGGGTAGCGGGGTTTGGGATGAGCAGTTCTTC. This translates into CASSKRQGSGVWDEQFF.